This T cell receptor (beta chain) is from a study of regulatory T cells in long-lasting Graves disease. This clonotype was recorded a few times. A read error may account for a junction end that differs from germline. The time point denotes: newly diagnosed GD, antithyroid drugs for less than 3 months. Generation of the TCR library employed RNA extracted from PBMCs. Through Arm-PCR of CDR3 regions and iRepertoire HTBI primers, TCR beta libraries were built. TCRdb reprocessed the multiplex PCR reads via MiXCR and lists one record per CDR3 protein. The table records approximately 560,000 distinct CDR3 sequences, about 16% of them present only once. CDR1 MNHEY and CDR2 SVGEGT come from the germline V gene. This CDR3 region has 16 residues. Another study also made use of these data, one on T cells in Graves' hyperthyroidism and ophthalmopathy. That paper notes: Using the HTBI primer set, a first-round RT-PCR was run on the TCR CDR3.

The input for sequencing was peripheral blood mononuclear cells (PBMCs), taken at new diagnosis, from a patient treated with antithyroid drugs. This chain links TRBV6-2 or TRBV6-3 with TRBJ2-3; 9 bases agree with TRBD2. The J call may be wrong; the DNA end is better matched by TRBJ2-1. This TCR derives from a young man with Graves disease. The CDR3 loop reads CASSDSGTSTLWEQFF. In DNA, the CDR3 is TGTGCCAGCAGTGACTCCGGGACTAGCACACTCTGGGAGCAGTTCTTC.